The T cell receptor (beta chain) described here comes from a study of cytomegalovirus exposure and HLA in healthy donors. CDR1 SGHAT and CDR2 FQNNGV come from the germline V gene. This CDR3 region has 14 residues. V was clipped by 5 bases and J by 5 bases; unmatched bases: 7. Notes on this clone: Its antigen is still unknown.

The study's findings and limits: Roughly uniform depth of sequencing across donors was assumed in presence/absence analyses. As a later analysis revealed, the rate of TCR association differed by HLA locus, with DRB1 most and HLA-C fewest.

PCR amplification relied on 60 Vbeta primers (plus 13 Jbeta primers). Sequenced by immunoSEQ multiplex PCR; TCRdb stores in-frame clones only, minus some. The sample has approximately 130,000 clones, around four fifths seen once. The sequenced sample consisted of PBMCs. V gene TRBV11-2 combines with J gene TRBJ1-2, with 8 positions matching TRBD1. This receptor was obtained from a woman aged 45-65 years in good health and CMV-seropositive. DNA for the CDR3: TGTGCCAGCAGCCTAAGACAGGGGCGATATGGCTACACCTTC. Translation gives CASSLRQGRYGYTF.